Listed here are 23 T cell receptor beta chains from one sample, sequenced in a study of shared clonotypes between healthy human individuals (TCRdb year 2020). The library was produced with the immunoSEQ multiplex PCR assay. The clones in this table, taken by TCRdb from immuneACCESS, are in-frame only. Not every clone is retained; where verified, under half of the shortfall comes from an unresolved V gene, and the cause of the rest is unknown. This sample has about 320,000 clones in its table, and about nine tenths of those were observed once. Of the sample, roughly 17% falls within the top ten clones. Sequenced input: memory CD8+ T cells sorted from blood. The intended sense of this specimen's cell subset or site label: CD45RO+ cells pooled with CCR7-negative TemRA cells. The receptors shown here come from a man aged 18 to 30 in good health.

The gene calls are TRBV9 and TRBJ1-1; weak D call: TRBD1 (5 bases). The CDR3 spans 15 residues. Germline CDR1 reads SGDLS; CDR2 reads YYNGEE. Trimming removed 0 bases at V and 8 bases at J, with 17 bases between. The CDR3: CASSVEPTDIGEAFF. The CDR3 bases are TGTGCCAGCAGCGTAGAACCGACAGATATCGGAGAAGCTTTCTTT.

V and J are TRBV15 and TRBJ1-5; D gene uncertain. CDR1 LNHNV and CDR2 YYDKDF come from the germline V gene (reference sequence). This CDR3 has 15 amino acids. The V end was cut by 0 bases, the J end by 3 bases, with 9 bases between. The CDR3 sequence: CATSRDLGYNQPQHF. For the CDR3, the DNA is TGTGCCACCAGCAGAGATCTGGGATACAATCAGCCCCAGCATTTT.

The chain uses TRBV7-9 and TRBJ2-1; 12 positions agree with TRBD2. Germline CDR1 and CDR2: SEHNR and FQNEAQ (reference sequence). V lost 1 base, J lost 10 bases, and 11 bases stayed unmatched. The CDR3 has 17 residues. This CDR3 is CASSLVGLAGGPWEQFF. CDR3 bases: TGTGCCAGCAGCTTAGTCGGGCTAGCGGGAGGGCCTTGGGAGCAGTTCTTC.

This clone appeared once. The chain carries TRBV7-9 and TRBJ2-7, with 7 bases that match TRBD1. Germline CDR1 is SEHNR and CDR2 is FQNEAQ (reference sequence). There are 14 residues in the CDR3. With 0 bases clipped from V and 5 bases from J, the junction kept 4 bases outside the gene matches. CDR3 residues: CASSLAGGRDEQYF. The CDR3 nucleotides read TGTGCCAGCAGCTTAGCAGGGGGCCGAGACGAGCAGTACTTC. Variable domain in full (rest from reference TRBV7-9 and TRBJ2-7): DTGVSQNPRHKITKRGQNVTFRCDPISEHNRLYWYRQTLGQGPEFLTYFQNEAQLEKSRLLSDRFSAERPKGSFSTLEIQRTEQGDSAMYLCASSLAGGRDEQYFGPGTRLTVT.

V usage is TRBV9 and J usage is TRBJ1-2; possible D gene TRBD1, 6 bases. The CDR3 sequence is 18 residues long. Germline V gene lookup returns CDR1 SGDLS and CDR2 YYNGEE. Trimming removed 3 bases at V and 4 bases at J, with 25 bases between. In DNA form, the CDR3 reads TGTGCCAGCAGCGACCTCCTAGGGGAAGGGGGGCATGGCTATGGCTACACCTTC. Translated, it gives CASSDLLGEGGHGYGYTF.

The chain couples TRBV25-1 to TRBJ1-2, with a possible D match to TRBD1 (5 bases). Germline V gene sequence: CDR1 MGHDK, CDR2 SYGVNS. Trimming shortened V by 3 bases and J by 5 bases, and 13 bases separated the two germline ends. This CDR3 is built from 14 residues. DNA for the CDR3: TGTGCCAGCAGTGACCCTGGGGACCATTATGGCTACACCTTC. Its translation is CASSDPGDHYGYTF.

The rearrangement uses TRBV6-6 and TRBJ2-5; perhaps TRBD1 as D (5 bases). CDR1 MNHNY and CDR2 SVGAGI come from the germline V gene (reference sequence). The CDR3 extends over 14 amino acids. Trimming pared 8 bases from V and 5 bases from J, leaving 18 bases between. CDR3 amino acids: CASSVNRSPETQYF. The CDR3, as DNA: TGTGCCAGCTCAGTGAACAGGTCCCCCGAGACCCAGTACTTC.

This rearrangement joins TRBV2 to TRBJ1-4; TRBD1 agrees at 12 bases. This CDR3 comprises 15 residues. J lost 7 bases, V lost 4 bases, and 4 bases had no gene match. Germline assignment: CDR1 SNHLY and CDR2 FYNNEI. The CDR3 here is CASSGRDRGLEKLFF. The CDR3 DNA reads TGTGCCAGCAGTGGTCGGGACAGGGGGCTTGAAAAACTGTTTTTT.

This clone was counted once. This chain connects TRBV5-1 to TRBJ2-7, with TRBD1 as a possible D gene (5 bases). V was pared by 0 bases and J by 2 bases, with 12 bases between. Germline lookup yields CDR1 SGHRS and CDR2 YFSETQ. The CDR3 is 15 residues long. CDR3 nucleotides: TGCGCCAGCAGCTTGGCCCCCAGGGTCCCCTACGAGCAGTACTTC. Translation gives CASSLAPRVPYEQYF.

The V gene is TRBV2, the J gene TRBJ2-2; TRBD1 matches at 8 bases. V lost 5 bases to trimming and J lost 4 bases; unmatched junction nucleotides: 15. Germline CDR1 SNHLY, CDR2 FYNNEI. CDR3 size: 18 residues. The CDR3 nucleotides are TGTGCCAGCAGTTTCCGACAGGGGCCCCCTAGGGCCACCGGGGAGCTGTTTTTT. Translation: CASSFRQGPPRATGELFF. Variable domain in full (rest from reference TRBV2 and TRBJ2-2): EPEVTQTPSHQVTQMGQEVILRCVPISNHLYFYWYRQILGQKVEFLVSFYNNEISEKSEIFDDQFSVERPDGSNFTLKIRSTKLEDSAMYFCASSFRQGPPRATGELFFGEGSRLTVL.

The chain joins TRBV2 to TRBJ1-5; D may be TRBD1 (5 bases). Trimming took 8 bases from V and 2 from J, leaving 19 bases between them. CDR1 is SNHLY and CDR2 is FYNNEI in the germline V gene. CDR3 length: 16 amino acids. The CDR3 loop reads CASQGRGVEGNQPQHF. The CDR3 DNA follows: TGTGCCAGCCAGGGTCGGGGGGTGGAAGGCAATCAGCCCCAGCATTTT.

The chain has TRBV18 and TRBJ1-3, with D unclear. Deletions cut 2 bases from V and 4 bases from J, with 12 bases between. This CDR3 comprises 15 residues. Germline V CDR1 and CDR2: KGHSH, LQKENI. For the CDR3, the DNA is TGTGCCAGCTCACCATTCCGGGGTGACGGAAACACCATATATTTT. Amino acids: CASSPFRGDGNTIYF.

The CDR3 coding sequence is TGTGCCAGCAGAGTACCGACAGGATCCGGGGAGCTGTTTTTT. Its protein product is CASRVPTGSGELFF. The chain has TRBV7-2 and TRBJ2-2, with D perhaps matching TRBD1 (6 bases). This CDR3 comprises 14 residues. Germline CDR1 is SGHTA and CDR2 is FQGNSA. V shed 6 bases and J shed 6 bases, with 14 bases lying between them. The full variable domain, with the rest looked up from reference TRBV7-2 and TRBJ2-2, is GAGVSQSPSNKVTEKGKDVELRCDPISGHTALYWYRQSLGQGLEFLIYFQGNSAPDKSGLPSDRFSAERTGGSVSTLTIQRTQQEDSAVYLCASRVPTGSGELFFGEGSRLTVL.

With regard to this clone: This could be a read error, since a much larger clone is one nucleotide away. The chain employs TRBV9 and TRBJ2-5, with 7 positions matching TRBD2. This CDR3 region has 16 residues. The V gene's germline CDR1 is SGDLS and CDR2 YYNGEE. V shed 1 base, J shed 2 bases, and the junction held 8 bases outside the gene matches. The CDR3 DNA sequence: TGTGCCAGCAGCGTACTTAACGGGGGGATTCAAGAGACCCAGTACTTC. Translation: CASSVLNGGIQETQYF.

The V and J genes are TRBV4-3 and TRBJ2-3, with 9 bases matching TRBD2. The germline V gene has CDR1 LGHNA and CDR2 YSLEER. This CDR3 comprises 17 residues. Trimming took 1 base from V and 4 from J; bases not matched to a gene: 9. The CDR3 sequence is CASSQGLAGVPPDTQYF. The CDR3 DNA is TGCGCCAGCAGCCAAGGTTTAGCGGGAGTTCCCCCAGATACGCAGTATTTT.

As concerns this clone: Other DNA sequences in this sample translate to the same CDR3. The CDR3: CASSVGDSLNTEAFF. CDR3 coding DNA: TGTGCCAGCAGCGTAGGGGACAGCTTGAACACTGAAGCTTTCTTT. The J gene is TRBJ1-1, the V gene TRBV9, with TRBD1 matching 7 bases. Unmatched junction bases numbered 2, after V lost 0 bases and J lost 0 bases. Germline CDR1 is SGDLS and CDR2 is YYNGEE. The CDR3 has 15 residues.

The CDR3 loop is CASSWGLNTEAFF. As DNA, the CDR3 is TGTGCCAGCAGCTGGGGACTCAACACTGAAGCTTTCTTT. The J gene is TRBJ1-1, the V gene TRBV7-9, with a possible D match to TRBD1 (5 bases). This CDR3 contains 13 residues. Looked up from germline, CDR1 is SEHNR and CDR2 is FQNEAQ (reference sequence). V was cut by 4 bases and J by 2 bases, with 8 bases left in between. Full variable domain (missing parts from reference TRBV7-9 and TRBJ1-1): DTGVSQNPRHKITKRGQNVTFRCDPISEHNRLYWYRQTLGQGPEFLTYFQNEAQLEKSRLLSDRFSAERPKGSFSTLEIQRTEQGDSAMYLCASSWGLNTEAFFGQGTRLTVV.

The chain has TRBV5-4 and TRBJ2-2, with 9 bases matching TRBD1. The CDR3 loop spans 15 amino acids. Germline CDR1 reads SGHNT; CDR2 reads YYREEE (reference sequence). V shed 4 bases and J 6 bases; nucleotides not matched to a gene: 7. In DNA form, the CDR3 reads TGTGCCAGCAGCCCGGACAGGGGTCCGGCCGGGGAGCTGTTTTTT. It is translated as CASSPDRGPAGELFF.

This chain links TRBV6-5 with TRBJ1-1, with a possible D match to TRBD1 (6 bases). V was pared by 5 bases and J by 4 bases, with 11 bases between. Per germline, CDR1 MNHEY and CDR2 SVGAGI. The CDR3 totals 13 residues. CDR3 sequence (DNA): TGTGCCAGCAGTCAGGGGATTCGCACTGAAGCTTTCTTT. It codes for CASSQGIRTEAFF.

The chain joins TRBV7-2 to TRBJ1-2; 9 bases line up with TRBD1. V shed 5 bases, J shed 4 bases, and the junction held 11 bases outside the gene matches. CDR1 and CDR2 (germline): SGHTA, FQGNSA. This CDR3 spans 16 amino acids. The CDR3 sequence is CASSGAGTGLVYGYTF. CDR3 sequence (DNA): TGTGCCAGCAGCGGTGCCGGGACAGGGCTGGTCTATGGCTACACCTTC.

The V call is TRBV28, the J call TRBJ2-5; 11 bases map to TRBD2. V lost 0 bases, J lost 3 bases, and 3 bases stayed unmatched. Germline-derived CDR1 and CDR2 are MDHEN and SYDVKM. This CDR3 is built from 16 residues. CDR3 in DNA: TGTGCCAGCAGTTTATGGGGTAGCGGGAGGGAAGAGACCCAGTACTTC. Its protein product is CASSLWGSGREETQYF.

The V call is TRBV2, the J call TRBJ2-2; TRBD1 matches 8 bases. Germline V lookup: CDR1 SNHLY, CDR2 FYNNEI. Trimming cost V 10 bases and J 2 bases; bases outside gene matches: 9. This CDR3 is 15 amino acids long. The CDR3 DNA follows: TGTGCCATCAGGGCGACAGGGGACAACACCGGGGAGCTGTTTTTT. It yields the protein CAIRATGDNTGELFF.

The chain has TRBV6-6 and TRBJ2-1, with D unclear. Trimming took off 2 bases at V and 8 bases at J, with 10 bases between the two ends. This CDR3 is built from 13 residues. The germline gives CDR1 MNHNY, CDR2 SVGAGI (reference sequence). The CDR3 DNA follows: TGTGCCAGCAGTTACCCGGACCGTGATGAGCAGTTCTTC. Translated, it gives CASSYPDRDEQFF.